These 10 T cell receptor beta chains were sequenced from one sample in a study of T cell changes during pregnancy in multiple sclerosis. Method: immunoSEQ multiplex PCR; TCRdb's copy keeps in-frame clones and lacks some. The sample shows roughly 79,000 clones, 75% to 95% of them seen only once. Sequenced here: CD4+ T cells from peripheral blood mononuclear cells, sampled before pregnancy. These receptors were collected from a female donor with multiple sclerosis, enrolled in a pregnancy study.

The V call is TRBV25-1, the J call TRBJ1-4; a possible D gene is TRBD1 (5 bases). This CDR3 is 14 amino acids long. The V and J ends lost 8 bases and 2 bases respectively, with 12 bases between them. Germline V gene data show CDR1 as MGHDK and CDR2 as SYGVNS. CDR3 sequence: CASGGTLTNEKLFF. The DNA of the CDR3 is TGTGCCAGCGGGGGGACCCTTACTAATGAAAAACTGTTTTTT.

The genes are TRBV5-1 and TRBJ2-3; TRBD2 might be the D (6 bases). CDR1 is SGHRS, CDR2 YFSETQ, per germline. V shed 0 bases and J shed 1 base, with 15 bases lying between them. The CDR3 has 17 residues. The CDR3 loop reads CASSLEIAGPGTDTQYF. DNA of the CDR3: TGCGCCAGCAGCTTGGAGATTGCGGGGCCTGGCACAGATACGCAGTATTTT.

V is TRBV7-8 and J is TRBJ1-5, with D maybe TRBD1 (5 bases). Trimming left V 1 base short and J 1 base short, with 8 bases between. The CDR3 sequence is 15 residues long. Germline V lookup: CDR1 SGHVS, CDR2 FQNEAQ. CDR3 region: CASSLGGGSNQPQHF. CDR3 coding DNA: TGTGCCAGCAGCTTAGGGGGCGGCAGCAATCAGCCCCAGCATTTT.

This clone was seen a single time. V usage is TRBV7-2 and J usage is TRBJ1-2, with D hard to call. The V end lost 6 bases, the J end lost 0 bases, and 8 bases lay between the germline ends. Germline CDR1 reads SGHTA; CDR2 reads FQGNSA. The CDR3 has 13 amino acids. In nucleotides, the CDR3 is TGTGCCAGCAGTTTCAGTTCTAACTATGGCTACACCTTC. Encoded protein: CASSFSSNYGYTF.

The rearrangement uses TRBV19 and TRBJ2-1; D possibly corresponds to TRBD1 (6 bases). The CDR3 contains 16 residues. The ends were cut back, 3 bases at V and 5 bases at J, with 17 bases in the middle. Looked up from germline, CDR1 is LNHDA and CDR2 is SQIVND (reference sequence). CDR3 coding DNA: TGTGCCAGTAGTATCCAGCGACAGGTCTCAAACAATGAGCAGTTCTTC. Residues: CASSIQRQVSNNEQFF.

The chain has TRBV21-1 and TRBJ1-2. TRBV21-1 is deemed a pseudogene. CDR3 size: 15 residues. CDR3 sequence: CASSKEDDRGDGYTF. The CDR3 region has the DNA TGTGCCAGCAGCAAAGAGGATGATCGGGGTGACGGCTACACCTTC.

This sequence joins TRBV6-4 and TRBJ1-6, with 7 positions matching TRBD1. The CDR3 contains 16 residues. Germline values: CDR1 MRHNA, CDR2 SNTAGT. V gave up 6 bases and J gave up 5 bases; unmatched junction bases: 10. The CDR3 coding sequence is TGTGCCAGCAGGAGCCATGAGGGGGCAAATAATTCACCCCTCCACTTT. Its protein product is CASRSHEGANNSPLHF.

The CDR3 spells CASSVSGLAVTGELFF. CDR3 coding DNA: TGTGCCAGCAGCGTTTCGGGACTAGCGGTAACCGGGGAGCTGTTTTTT. The chain carries TRBV9 and TRBJ2-2, with 11 bases that match TRBD2. Germline V gene data show CDR1 as SGDLS and CDR2 as YYNGEE. V shed 2 bases and J 5 bases; nucleotides not matched to a gene: 5. This CDR3 region has 16 residues.

The V gene is TRBV5-4, the J gene TRBJ1-1, with D unclear. This CDR3 has 12 amino acids. The germline CDR1 and CDR2 sequences are SGHNT and YYREEE (reference sequence). Between the trimmed V and J ends, which lost 2 bases and 4 bases, there was a span of 6 bases. The CDR3 loop reads CASSFFGTEAFF. For the CDR3, the DNA is TGTGCCAGCAGCTTCTTCGGCACTGAAGCTTTCTTT. The whole variable domain, filled in from reference TRBV5-4 and TRBJ1-1, reads ETGVTQSPTHLIKTRGQQVTLRCSSQSGHNTVSWYQQALGQGPQFIFQYYREEENGRGNFPPRFSGLQFPNYSSELNVNALELDDSALYLCASSFFGTEAFFGQGTRLTVV.

This rearrangement joins TRBV4-2 to TRBJ2-1; perhaps TRBD2 as D (6 bases). This CDR3 spans 17 amino acids. CDR1 and CDR2 (germline): LGHNA, YNFKEQ. The V gene lost 0 bases and the J gene lost 3 bases, with 15 bases spanning the gap. CDR3 region: CASSQEASLAYYNEQFF. The DNA of the CDR3 is TGTGCCAGCAGCCAAGAAGCCAGTCTAGCGTACTACAATGAGCAGTTCTTC.